This T cell receptor (beta chain) is drawn from a study of CD8+ T cells in alopecia areata. Reverse transcribed after extraction, RNA yielded cDNA as the sequencing template. Method: immunoSEQ multiplex PCR; TCRdb's copy keeps in-frame clones and lacks some. Here the sample spans about 250,000 clones, about 68% being singletons. This CDR3 region has 14 residues. V was pared by 10 bases and J by 2 bases, with 11 bases of the junction left unmatched. Germline-derived CDR1 and CDR2 are MNHEY and SMNVEV (reference sequence). The sequence was collected from a human donor with alopecia areata. The sequencing used CD4+ T cells sorted from blood, collected at week 0. The gene calls are TRBV27 and TRBJ2-7, with 7 bases aligning to TRBD2. CDR3 nucleotides: TGTGCCACCCGCCGGGGAGGGGCGCCCTACGAGCAGTACTTC. Translating it yields CATRRGGAPYEQYF.